This TCR beta chain came from a study of blood T cell repertoires in COVID-19. About the study: Samples came from the United States, Italy and Spain, spanning acute and convalescent COVID-19. The cDNA or gDNA used as material had been derived from T cells, B-cell-depleted T cells, or PBMCs.

Per the authors' pipeline: It was from reference gene primer amplification that nucleated cell counts were estimated. Repertoires were generated with immunoSEQ multiplex PCR, while TCRdb's copy carries only in-frame clones and drops some. V, J and clone size reflect that table, while D and trimming were determined from the DNA. The data hold hundreds of thousands of clones, with around four fifths observed a single time. This clone showed up many times. The sample carries other DNA sequences with the same CDR3. Participants were aged about 18 to 90 years from more than 20 US areas. The CDR3 covers 14 residues. CDR1 and CDR2 from the germline V gene are SGHTA and FQGNSA. V gave up 2 bases and J gave up 10 bases, with 12 bases separating them.

The sample consisted of PBMCs or T cells enriched from blood (not recorded which). The chain joins TRBV7-2 to TRBJ1-6, with D perhaps matching TRBD1 (5 bases). This sequence originates from a woman in her 50s who had been exposed to COVID-19. For the CDR3, the DNA is TGTGCCAGCAGCTTACGGGGGTGGCGGTCACCCCTCCACTTT. Encoded protein: CASSLRGWRSPLHF.